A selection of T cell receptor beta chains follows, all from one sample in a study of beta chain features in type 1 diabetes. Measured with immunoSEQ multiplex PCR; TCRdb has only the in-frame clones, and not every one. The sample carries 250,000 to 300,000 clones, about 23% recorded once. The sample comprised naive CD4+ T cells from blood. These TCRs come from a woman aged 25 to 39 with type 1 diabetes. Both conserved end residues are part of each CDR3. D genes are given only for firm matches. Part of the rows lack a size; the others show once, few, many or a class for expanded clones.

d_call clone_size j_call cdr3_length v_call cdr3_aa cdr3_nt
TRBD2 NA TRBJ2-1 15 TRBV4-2 CASSPGLAGRNEQFF TGTGCCAGCAGCCCGGGACTAGCGGGTCGCAATGAGCAGTTCTTC
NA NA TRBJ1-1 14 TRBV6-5 CASSRGLANTEAFF TGTGCCAGCAGCCGAGGACTCGCGAACACTGAAGCTTTCTTT
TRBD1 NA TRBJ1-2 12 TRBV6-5 CASTGANYGYTF TGTGCCAGTACAGGGGCTAACTATGGCTACACCTTC
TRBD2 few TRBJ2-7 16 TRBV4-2 CASSQVLASGIYEQYF TGTGCCAGCAGCCAAGTCTTGGCTAGCGGAATCTACGAGCAGTACTTC
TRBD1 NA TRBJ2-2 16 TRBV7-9 CASSLVRGRATGELFF TGTGCCAGCAGCTTAGTGAGGGGGCGCGCCACCGGGGAGCTGTTTTTT
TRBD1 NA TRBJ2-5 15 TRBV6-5 CASSQQRTGWETQYF TGTGCCAGCAGTCAACAAAGGACAGGGTGGGAGACCCAGTACTTC
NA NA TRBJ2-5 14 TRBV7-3 CASSLSGWRETQYF TGTGCCAGCAGCTTGTCAGGGTGGCGAGAGACCCAGTACTTC
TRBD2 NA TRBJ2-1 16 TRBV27 CASSLPGLVSYNEQFF TGTGCCAGCAGTTTACCTGGACTAGTTTCTTACAATGAGCAGTTCTTC
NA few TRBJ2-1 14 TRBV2 CASSGPTRNNEQFF TGTGCCAGCAGTGGACCCACTAGGAACAATGAGCAGTTCTTC
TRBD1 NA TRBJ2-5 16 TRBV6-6 CASSWGGTGPQETQYF TGTGCCAGCAGTTGGGGCGGGACAGGTCCCCAAGAGACCCAGTACTTC
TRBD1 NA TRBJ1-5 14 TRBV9 CASSYRGLGQPQHF TGTGCCAGCAGCTACAGGGGGCTAGGGCAGCCCCAGCATTTT
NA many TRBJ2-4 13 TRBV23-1 CASRRQGKNIQYF TGCGCCAGCAGGCGCCAGGGGAAAAACATTCAGTACTTC
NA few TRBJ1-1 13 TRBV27 CASSLFGGTEAFF TGTGCCAGCAGTTTATTCGGGGGCACTGAAGCTTTCTTT
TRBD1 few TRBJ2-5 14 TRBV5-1 CASSLQGQGETQYF TGCGCCAGCAGCTTGCAGGGACAGGGAGAGACCCAGTACTTC
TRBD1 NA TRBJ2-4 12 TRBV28 CASSSLTGFMYF TGTGCCAGCAGTTCCTTGACAGGGTTCATGTACTTC
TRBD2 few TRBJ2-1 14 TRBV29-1 CSFNVGLAGRGQFF TGCAGCTTTAATGTGGGACTAGCGGGAAGGGGGCAGTTCTTC
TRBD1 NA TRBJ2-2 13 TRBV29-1 CSVDRGRAGELFF TGCAGCGTTGATAGGGGGCGCGCCGGGGAGCTGTTTTTT
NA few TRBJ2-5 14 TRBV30 CAWRTLLVPETQYF TGTGCCTGGAGGACTCTCTTGGTCCCAGAGACCCAGTACTTC
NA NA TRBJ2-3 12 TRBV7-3 CASSQSTDTQYF TGTGCCAGCAGCCAGTCCACAGATACGCAGTATTTT
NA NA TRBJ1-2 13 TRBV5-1 CASSLAVNYGYTF TGCGCCAGCAGCTTGGCAGTTAACTATGGCTACACCTTC
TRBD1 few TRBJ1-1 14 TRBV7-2 CASSLRTGGTEAFF TGTGCCAGCAGCTTAAGGACAGGGGGGACTGAAGCTTTCTTT
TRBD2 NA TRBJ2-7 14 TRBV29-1 CSAATSGLSYEQYF TGCAGCGCGGCGACTAGCGGGCTCTCCTACGAGCAGTACTTC
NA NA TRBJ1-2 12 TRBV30 CAWSVSNYGYTF TGTGCCTGGAGTGTTTCGAACTATGGCTACACCTTC
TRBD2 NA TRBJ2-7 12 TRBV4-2 CASSGRAGEQYF TGTGCCAGCAGCGGGAGGGCGGGGGAGCAGTACTTC
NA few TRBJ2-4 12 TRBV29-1 CSVKDSGHIQYF TGCAGCGTGAAGGACTCGGGCCACATTCAGTACTTC
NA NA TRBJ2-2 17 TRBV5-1 CASSPIPGQTNTGELFF TGCGCCAGCAGCCCCATTCCCGGACAGACGAACACCGGGGAGCTGTTTTTT
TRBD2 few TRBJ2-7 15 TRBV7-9 CASSLVSAGPYEQYF TGTGCCAGCAGCTTAGTGTCAGCGGGGCCCTACGAGCAGTACTTC
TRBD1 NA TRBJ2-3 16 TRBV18 CASSPIRDRAVDTQYF TGTGCCAGCTCACCAATCCGGGACAGGGCAGTAGATACGCAGTATTTT
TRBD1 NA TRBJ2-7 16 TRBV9 CASSYDPTGTIYEQYF TGTGCCAGCAGCTATGACCCGACAGGGACGATCTACGAGCAGTACTTC
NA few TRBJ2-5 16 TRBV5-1 CASSLGTSAFQETQYF TGCGCCAGCAGCTTGGGGACTTCAGCCTTCCAAGAGACCCAGTACTTC
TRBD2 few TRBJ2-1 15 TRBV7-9 CASHSEREVDNEQFF TGTGCCAGCCACTCCGAGCGGGAGGTAGACAATGAGCAGTTCTTC
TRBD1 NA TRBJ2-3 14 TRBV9 CASTRDRGTDTQYF TGTGCCAGCACAAGGGACAGGGGAACAGATACGCAGTATTTT
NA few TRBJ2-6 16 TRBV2 CASTADWISGANVLTF TGTGCCAGCACTGCGGACTGGATCTCTGGGGCCAACGTCCTGACTTTC
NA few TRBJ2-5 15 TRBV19 CASSITSGWRETQYF TGTGCCAGTAGTATAACCAGCGGGTGGAGAGAGACCCAGTACTTC
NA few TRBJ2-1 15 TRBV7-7 CASSLAGDPYNEQFF TGTGCTAGCAGCCTCGCAGGGGATCCCTACAATGAGCAGTTCTTC
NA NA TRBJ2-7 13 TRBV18 CASSPPYEDEQYF TGTGCCAGCTCACCACCATACGAGGACGAGCAGTACTTC
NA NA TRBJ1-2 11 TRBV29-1 CSVQDGGGYTF TGCAGCGTCCAAGACGGGGGTGGCTACACCTTC
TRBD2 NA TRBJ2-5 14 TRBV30 CAWSSAGGLETQYF TGTGCCTGGAGTTCAGCGGGAGGTTTAGAGACCCAGTACTTC
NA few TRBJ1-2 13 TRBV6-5 CASSWDTNYGYTF TGTGCCAGCAGTTGGGACACTAACTATGGCTACACCTTC
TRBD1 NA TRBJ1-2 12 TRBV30 CAYETGVYGYTF TGTGCCTACGAAACAGGGGTCTATGGCTACACCTTC
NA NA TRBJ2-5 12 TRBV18 CASSSNQETQYF TGTGCCAGCTCATCAAACCAAGAGACCCAGTACTTC
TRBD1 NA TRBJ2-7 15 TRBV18 CASSPHQGQGDEQYF TGTGCCAGCTCTCCCCACCAGGGACAGGGTGATGAGCAGTACTTC
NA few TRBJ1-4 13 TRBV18 CASSRDSNEKLFF TGTGCCAGCTCCCGTGACAGTAATGAAAAACTGTTTTTT
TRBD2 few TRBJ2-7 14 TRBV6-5 CASSYSREGYEQYF TGTGCCAGCAGTTACTCGCGGGAGGGCTACGAGCAGTACTTC
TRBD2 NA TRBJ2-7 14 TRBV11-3 CASSPMGLVVEQYF TGTGCCAGCAGCCCAATGGGACTAGTGGTCGAGCAGTACTTC
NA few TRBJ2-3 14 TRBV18 CASSPTSPTDTQYF TGTGCCAGCTCACCGACTAGTCCCACAGATACGCAGTATTTT
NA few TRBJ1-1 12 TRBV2 CASSESRTEAFF TGTGCCAGCAGTGAATCCCGGACAGAAGCTTTCTTT
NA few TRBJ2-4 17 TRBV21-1 CASSKGQGRDSKNIQYF TGTGCCAGCAGCAAAGGGCAGGGAAGGGACTCCAAAAACATTCAGTACTTC
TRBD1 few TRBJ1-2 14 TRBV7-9 CASSPGQGANGYTF TGTGCCAGCAGCCCCGGACAGGGGGCAAATGGCTACACCTTC
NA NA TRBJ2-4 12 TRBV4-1 CASSYPRGIQYF TGCGCCAGCAGTTATCCTAGGGGCATTCAGTACTTC
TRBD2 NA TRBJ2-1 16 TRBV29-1 CSVETGLADSYNEQFF TGCAGCGTTGAAACGGGACTAGCGGATTCCTACAATGAGCAGTTCTTC
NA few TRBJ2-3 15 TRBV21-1 CASSTSGRYGDTQYF TGTGCCAGCAGCACTAGCGGGAGGTATGGAGATACGCAGTATTTT
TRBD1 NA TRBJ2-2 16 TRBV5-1 CASSGLGTGNTGELFF TGCGCCAGCAGCGGACTCGGGACAGGGAACACCGGGGAGCTGTTTTTT